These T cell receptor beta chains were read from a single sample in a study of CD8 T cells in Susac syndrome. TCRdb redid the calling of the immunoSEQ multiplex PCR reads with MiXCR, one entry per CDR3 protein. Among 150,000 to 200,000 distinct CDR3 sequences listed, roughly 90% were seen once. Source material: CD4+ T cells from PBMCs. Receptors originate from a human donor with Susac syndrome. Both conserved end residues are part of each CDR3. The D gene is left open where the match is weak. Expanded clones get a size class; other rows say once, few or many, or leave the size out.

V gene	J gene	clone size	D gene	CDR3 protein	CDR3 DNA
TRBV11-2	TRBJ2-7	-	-	CASSSRPVHDYEQYF	TGTGCCAGCAGCTCGAGGCCGGTTCACGACTACGAGCAGTACTTC
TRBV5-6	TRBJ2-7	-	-	CASSPLFKGAVREQYF	TGTGCCAGCAGCCCCCTTTTTAAAGGGGCGGTTAGGGAGCAGTACTTC
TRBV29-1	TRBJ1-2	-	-	CSVDPGPHGYTF	TGCAGCGTTGACCCGGGGCCACATGGCTACACCTTC
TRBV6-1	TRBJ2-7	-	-	CASSESTGTQYF	TGTGCCAGCAGTGAATCAACCGGGACTCAGTACTTC
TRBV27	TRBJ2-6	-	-	CASSEGQTGANVLTF	TGTGCCAGCAGTGAGGGGCAAACTGGGGCCAACGTCCTGACTTTC
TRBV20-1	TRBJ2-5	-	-	CSARDPLIIGQVQETQYF	TGCAGTGCTAGAGACCCCCTAATAATAGGTCAGGTTCAAGAGACCCAGTACTTC
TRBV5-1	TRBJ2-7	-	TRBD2	CASSSGTSGSGEQYF	TGCGCCAGCAGCTCCGGGACTAGCGGGAGCGGCGAGCAGTACTTC
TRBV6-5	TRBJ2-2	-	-	CASSLENPNTGELFF	TGTGCCAGCAGTCTGGAGAATCCTAACACCGGGGAGCTGTTTTTT
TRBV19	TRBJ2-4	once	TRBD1	CASSPRTGIQNIQYF	TGTGCCAGTAGTCCGAGGACAGGGATCCAAAACATTCAGTACTTC
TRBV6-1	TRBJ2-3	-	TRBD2	CASRRGLAGNPLTDTQYF	TGTGCCAGCAGACGAGGACTAGCGGGGAACCCCCTCACAGATACGCAGTATTTT
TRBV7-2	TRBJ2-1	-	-	CASSLWAYNEQFF	TGTGCCAGCAGCTTATGGGCCTACAATGAGCAGTTCTTC
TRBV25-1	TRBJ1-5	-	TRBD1	CASSSPGGPNQPQHF	TGTGCCAGCAGTAGCCCAGGGGGGCCCAATCAGCCCCAGCATTTT
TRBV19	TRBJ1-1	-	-	CATMGRNTEAFF	TGTGCCACCATGGGCAGGAACACTGAAGCTTTCTTT
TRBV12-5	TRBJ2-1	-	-	CASGLATASDSYNEQFF	TGTGCTAGTGGTTTGGCCACTGCTAGCGACTCCTACAATGAGCAGTTCTTC
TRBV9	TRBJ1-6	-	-	CASRGLDNSPLHF	TGTGCAAGCCGGGGCTTGGATAATTCACCCCTCCACTTT
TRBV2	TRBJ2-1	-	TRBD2	CASKTSGLYNEQFF	TGTGCCAGCAAGACTAGCGGGCTATACAATGAGCAGTTCTTC
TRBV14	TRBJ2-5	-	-	CASSQGRWYRNQETQYF	TGTGCCAGCAGCCAGGGACGATGGTACAGGAACCAAGAGACCCAGTACTTC
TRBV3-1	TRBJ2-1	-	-	CASSQEGTVYNEQFF	TGTGCCAGCAGCCAAGAGGGGACTGTATACAATGAGCAGTTCTTC
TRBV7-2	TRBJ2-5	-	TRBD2	CASSLNLAGVGETQYF	TGTGCCAGCAGCTTAAATCTAGCGGGAGTAGGCGAGACCCAGTACTTC
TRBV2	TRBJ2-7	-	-	CASSAVGRNEQYF	TGTGCCAGCAGTGCTGTGGGGAGAAACGAGCAGTACTTC
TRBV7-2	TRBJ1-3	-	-	CASSWSILGAGNTIYF	TGTGCCAGCAGCTGGAGTATTCTGGGGGCTGGAAACACCATATATTTT
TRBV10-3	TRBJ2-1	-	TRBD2	CAIRAGEGNEQFF	TGTGCCATCAGGGCGGGAGAAGGGAATGAGCAGTTCTTC
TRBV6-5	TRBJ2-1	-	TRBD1	CASRDTGTGRNEQFF	TGTGCCAGCAGAGACACCGGGACAGGGAGGAATGAGCAGTTCTTC
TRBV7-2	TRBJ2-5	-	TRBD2	CASSLFGLAGAETQYF	TGTGCCAGCAGCTTATTTGGTCTAGCGGGGGCGGAGACCCAGTACTTC
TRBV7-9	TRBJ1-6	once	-	CASSLGTSGSYNSPLHF	TGTGCCAGCAGCTTAGGTACTTCGGGCTCCTATAATTCACCCCTCCACTTT
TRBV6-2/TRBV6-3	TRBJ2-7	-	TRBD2	CASHHGLAGIYEQYF	TGTGCCAGCCACCATGGACTAGCGGGGATCTACGAGCAGTACTTC
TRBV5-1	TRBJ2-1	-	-	CASSLSTNEQFF	TGCGCCAGCAGCTTGTCTACGAATGAGCAGTTCTTC
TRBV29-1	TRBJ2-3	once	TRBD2	CSVDEGLADYTDTQYF	TGCAGCGTCGATGAGGGACTAGCGGACTACACAGATACGCAGTATTTT
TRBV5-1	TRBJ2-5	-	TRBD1	CASIGTDQETQYF	TGCGCCAGTATCGGGACAGACCAAGAGACCCAGTACTTC
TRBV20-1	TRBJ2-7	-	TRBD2	CSAKSSGTYEQYF	TGCAGTGCTAAATCTAGCGGGACCTACGAGCAGTACTTC
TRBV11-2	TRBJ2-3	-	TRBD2	CASSLDAGVQKDTQYF	TGTGCCAGCAGCTTAGATGCGGGAGTTCAGAAGGATACGCAGTATTTT
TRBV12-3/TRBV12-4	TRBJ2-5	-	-	CASSPRSGQETQYF	TGTGCCAGCAGTCCGCGGAGCGGGCAAGAGACCCAGTACTTC
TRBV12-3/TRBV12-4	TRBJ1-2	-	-	CASSLIGQRFSYGYTF	TGTGCCAGCAGTTTGATCGGACAGAGGTTTTCTTATGGCTACACCTTC
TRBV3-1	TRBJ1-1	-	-	CASSLQNEAFF	TGTGCCAGCAGTCTACAAAACGAAGCTTTCTTT
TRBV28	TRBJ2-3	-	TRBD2	CASSLSSAGGRRRQYF	TGTGCCAGCAGTTTAAGTTCGGCGGGAGGGCGCAGGAGGCAGTATTTT
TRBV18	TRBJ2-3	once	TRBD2	CASSPGLAQTDTQYF	TGTGCCAGCTCACCTGGACTAGCGCAGACAGATACGCAGTATTTT
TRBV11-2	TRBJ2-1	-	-	CAIGGQGGEQFF	TGTGCCATCGGGGGGCAGGGAGGTGAGCAGTTCTTC
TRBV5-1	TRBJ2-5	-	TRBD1	CASSLTGGEETQYF	TGCGCCAGCAGCTTGACAGGGGGCGAAGAGACCCAGTACTTC
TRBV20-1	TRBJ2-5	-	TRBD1	CSARDFWTGDNQETQYF	TGCAGTGCTAGAGATTTTTGGACAGGGGACAACCAAGAGACCCAGTACTTC
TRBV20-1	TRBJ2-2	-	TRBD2	CSALLAGGGGELFF	TGCAGTGCTCTCCTAGCGGGAGGGGGCGGGGAGCTGTTTTTT
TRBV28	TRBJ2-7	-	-	CASSAGLSLREQYF	TGTGCCAGCAGCGCCGGCCTTTCTCTCCGCGAGCAGTACTTC
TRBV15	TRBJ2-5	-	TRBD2	CATSRERGRSQETQYF	TGTGCCACCAGCAGAGAGCGGGGGAGGTCCCAAGAGACCCAGTACTTC
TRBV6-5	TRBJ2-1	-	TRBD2	CASSWVRLAGTDPGNEQFF	TGTGCCAGCAGTTGGGTCCGACTAGCGGGAACCGACCCAGGCAATGAGCAGTTCTTC
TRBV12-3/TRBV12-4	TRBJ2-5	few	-	CASSPREETQYF	TGTGCCAGCTCCCCTAGAGAAGAGACCCAGTACTTC
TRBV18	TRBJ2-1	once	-	CASSPVESYNEQFF	TGTGCCAGCTCACCAGTAGAATCCTACAATGAGCAGTTCTTC
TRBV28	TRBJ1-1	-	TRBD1	CASSFLQGGNTEAFF	TGTGCCAGCAGTTTCCTCCAGGGGGGGAACACTGAAGCTTTCTTT
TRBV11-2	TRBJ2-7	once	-	CASKYGGTYEQYF	TGTGCCAGCAAGTACGGAGGAACCTACGAGCAGTACTTC
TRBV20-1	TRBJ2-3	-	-	CSARDTLADTQYF	TGCAGTGCTAGAGATACCCTCGCAGATACGCAGTATTTT
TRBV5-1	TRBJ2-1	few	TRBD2	CASSLGSGGHNEQFF	TGCGCCAGCAGCTTGGGTAGCGGGGGCCACAATGAGCAGTTCTTC
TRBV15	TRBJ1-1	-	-	CATSRGGAEAFF	TGTGCCACCAGCAGGGGAGGAGCTGAAGCTTTCTTT
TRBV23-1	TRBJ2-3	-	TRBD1	CASSPPGQGGTGTQYF	TGCGCCAGCAGTCCCCCGGGACAGGGGGGGACAGGTACGCAGTATTTT